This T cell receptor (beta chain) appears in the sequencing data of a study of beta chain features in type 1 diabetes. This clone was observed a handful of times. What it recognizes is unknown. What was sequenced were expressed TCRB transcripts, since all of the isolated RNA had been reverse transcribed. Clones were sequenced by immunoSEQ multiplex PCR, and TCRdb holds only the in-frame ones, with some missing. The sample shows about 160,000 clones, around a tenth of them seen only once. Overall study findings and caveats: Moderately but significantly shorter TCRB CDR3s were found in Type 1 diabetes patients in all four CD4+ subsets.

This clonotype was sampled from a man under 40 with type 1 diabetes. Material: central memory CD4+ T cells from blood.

CDR3 region: CASSPPPAGGPGVGLFF. The CDR3 coding sequence is TGTGCCAGCAGTCCCCCGCCAGCGGGAGGGCCAGGTGTCGGGCTGTTCTTC. The chain links TRBV28 to TRBJ2-1; TRBD2 matches at 10 bases. Trimming cost V 5 bases and J 15 bases; bases outside gene matches: 22. This CDR3 has 17 amino acids. Per the germline V gene, CDR1 is MDHEN and CDR2 is SYDVKM.